Listed here are 9 T cell receptor beta chains from one sample, sequenced in a study of blood T cell repertoires in COVID-19 (dated by TCRdb to about 2020). Receptors were amplified or captured by the immunoSEQ multiplex PCR assay. Drawn from immuneACCESS, this table holds only the in-frame rearrangements with V and J called that TCRdb kept. Clones are partly lost; checked studies trace under half to an unresolved V gene and leave the rest unexplained. This sample lists roughly 300,000 clones; about 90% were detected once. More than 0.8% of the sample is taken by the ten largest. The sequencing input was PBMCs or T cells enriched from blood (not recorded which). The receptors here all came from a woman aged 30 to 39 who had recovered from COVID-19.

The chain links TRBV30 to TRBJ2-3; 8 bases are a match to TRBD2. Germline V gene data show CDR1 as GTSNPN and CDR2 as SVGIG (reference sequence). V was pared by 4 bases and J by 5 bases, with 5 bases of the junction left unmatched. The CDR3 length is 13 residues. CDR3 coding DNA: TGTGCCTGGAAGCCGGGGGGGGGAGATACGCAGTATTTT. This codes for CAWKPGGGDTQYF.

This clone was detected only once. The chain has TRBV7-8 and TRBJ2-3, with 8 bases that match TRBD2. The CDR3 contains 16 residues. Trimming took 8 bases from V and 3 from J; bases not matched to a gene: 13. Germline CDR1 and CDR2: SGHVS and FQNEAQ. CDR3 in amino acids: CASGTRSGESTDTQYF. DNA for the CDR3: TGTGCCAGCGGGACTAGAAGTGGCGAGTCAACAGATACGCAGTATTTT.

V is TRBV2 and J is TRBJ2-2; 11 nucleotides align to TRBD1. CDR3 length: 16 amino acids. Germline V gene sequence: CDR1 SNHLY, CDR2 FYNNEI. V lost 6 bases, J lost 1 base, and 4 bases stayed unmatched. The CDR3 is CASRGDRGLNTGELFF. The CDR3 DNA is TGTGCCAGCAGGGGGGACAGGGGGTTGAACACCGGGGAGCTGTTTTTT.

This clone showed up just a few times. Here the CDR3 DNA reads TGTGCCAGCAGCTTTTTCCAGGGCTCGAACACTGAAGCTTTCTTT. Protein: CASSFFQGSNTEAFF. This chain connects TRBV7-9 to TRBJ1-1, with a weak D call TRBD1 (5 bases). Trimming shortened V by 3 bases and J by 1 base, and 12 bases separated the two germline ends. The CDR3 extends over 15 amino acids. Germline-derived CDR1 and CDR2 are SEHNR and FQNEAQ (reference sequence).

The chain joins TRBV28 to TRBJ2-7; no reliable D call. The CDR3 covers 12 residues. V was shortened by 3 bases and J by 7 bases, with 10 bases between the two germline ends. CDR1 and CDR2 from the germline V gene are MDHEN and SYDVKM. The CDR3 DNA is TGTGCCAGCAGTTTTGCCGAGAGGGAGCAGTACTTC. Its translation is CASSFAEREQYF.

The gene calls are TRBV4-3 and TRBJ2-7; TRBD2 might be the D (6 bases). Germline assignment: CDR1 LGHNA and CDR2 YSLEER. This CDR3 has 16 amino acids. Trimming left V 0 bases short and J 0 bases short, with 12 bases between. The DNA for the CDR3 is TGCGCCAGCAGCCAAGATGGCGGGGCGAGCTCCTACGAGCAGTACTTC. Translation: CASSQDGGASSYEQYF.

This clone has a count of ten or more. V usage is TRBV16 and J usage is TRBJ2-7; the D is unclear. The CDR3 has 14 amino acids. Trimming took 0 bases from V and 0 from J, leaving 6 bases between them. Germline V gene lookup returns CDR1 KGHSY and CDR2 FQNENV. The CDR3 sequence: CASSQSAGSYEQYF. The CDR3 nucleotides are TGTGCCAGCAGCCAATCAGCAGGCTCCTACGAGCAGTACTTC.

The table lists this clone with a few counts. The gene calls are TRBV13 and TRBJ2-7; tentative D call: TRBD1 (6 bases). Trimming removed 5 bases from V and 7 bases from J, with 21 bases in between. In germline, CDR1 is PRHDT, CDR2 FYEKMQ (reference sequence). The CDR3 has 15 residues. The chain's CDR3 is CASSTRDKAFGEQYF. The CDR3 nucleotides are TGTGCCAGCAGCACCAGGGACAAAGCCTTCGGGGAGCAGTACTTC.

This clone occurred once. V is TRBV27 and J is TRBJ1-2; possibly TRBD1 for D (5 bases). The CDR3 contains 14 residues. Trimming removed 3 bases from V and 7 bases from J, with 15 bases in between. Per germline, CDR1 MNHEY and CDR2 SMNVEV (reference sequence). The CDR3 DNA reads TGTGCCAGCAGTTTTGCGCAGGGCTGGGGTGGCTACACCTTC. Translating it yields CASSFAQGWGGYTF.